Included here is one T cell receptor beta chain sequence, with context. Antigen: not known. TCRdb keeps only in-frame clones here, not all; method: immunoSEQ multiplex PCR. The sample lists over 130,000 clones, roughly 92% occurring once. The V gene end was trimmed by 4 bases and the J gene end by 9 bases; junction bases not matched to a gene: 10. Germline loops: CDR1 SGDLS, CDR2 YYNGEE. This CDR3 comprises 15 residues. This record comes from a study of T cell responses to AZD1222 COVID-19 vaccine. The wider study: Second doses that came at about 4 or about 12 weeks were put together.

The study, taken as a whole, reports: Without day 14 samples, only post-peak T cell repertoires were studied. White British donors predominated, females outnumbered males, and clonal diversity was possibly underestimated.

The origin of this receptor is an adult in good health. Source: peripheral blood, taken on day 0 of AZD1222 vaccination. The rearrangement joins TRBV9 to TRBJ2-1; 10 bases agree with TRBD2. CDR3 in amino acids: CASSRGASGRVEQFF. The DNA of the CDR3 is TGTGCCAGCAGCCGAGGGGCTAGCGGGAGAGTTGAGCAGTTCTTC.